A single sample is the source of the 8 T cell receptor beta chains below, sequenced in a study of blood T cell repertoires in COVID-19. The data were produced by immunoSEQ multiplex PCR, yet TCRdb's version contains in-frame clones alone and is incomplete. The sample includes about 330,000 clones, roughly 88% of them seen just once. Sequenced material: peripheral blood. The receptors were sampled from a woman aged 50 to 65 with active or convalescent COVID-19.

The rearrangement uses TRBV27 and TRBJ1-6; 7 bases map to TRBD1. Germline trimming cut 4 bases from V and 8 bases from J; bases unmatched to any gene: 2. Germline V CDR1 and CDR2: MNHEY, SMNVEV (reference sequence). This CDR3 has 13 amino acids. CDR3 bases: TGTGCCAGCAGTTCGGGACAGTATTCACCCCTCCACTTT. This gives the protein CASSSGQYSPLHF.

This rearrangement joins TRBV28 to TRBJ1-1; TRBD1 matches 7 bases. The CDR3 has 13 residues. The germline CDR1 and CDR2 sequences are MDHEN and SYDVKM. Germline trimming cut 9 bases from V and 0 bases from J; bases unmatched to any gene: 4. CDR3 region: CASGGGLNTEAFF. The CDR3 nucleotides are TGTGCCAGTGGAGGGGGCCTGAACACTGAAGCTTTCTTT. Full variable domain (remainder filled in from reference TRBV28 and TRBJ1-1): DVKVTQSSRYLVKRTGEKVFLECVQDMDHENMFWYRQDPGLGLRLIYFSYDVKMKEKGDIPEGYSVSREKKERFSLILESASTNQTSMYLCASGGGLNTEAFFGQGTRLTVV.

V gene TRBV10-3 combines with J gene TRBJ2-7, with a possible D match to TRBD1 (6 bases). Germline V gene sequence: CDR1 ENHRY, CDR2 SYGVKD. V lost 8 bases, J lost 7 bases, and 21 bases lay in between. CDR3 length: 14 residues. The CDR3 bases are TGTGCCATCCGCTCCGGGAAGGGGGTCGGGGAGCAGTACTTC. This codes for CAIRSGKGVGEQYF.

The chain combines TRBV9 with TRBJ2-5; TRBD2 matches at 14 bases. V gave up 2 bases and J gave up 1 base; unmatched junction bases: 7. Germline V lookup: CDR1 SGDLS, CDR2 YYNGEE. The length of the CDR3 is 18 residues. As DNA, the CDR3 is TGTGCCAGCAGCGTCCGACTAGCGGGGGGGCCCCTCCAAGAGACCCAGTACTTC. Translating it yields CASSVRLAGGPLQETQYF.

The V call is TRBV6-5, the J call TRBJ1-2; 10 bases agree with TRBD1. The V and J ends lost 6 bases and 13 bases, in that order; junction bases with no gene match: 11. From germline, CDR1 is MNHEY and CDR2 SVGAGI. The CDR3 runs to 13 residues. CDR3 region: CASSLGTGVIPTF. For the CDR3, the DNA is TGTGCCAGCAGCCTAGGGACAGGGGTTATTCCCACCTTC.

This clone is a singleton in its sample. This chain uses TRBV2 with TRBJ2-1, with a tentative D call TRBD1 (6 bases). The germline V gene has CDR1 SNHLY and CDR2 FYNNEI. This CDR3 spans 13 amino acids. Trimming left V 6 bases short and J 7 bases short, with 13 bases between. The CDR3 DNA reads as TGTGCCAGCAGGGACGGCAGGGGTAATGAGCAGTTCTTC. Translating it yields CASRDGRGNEQFF.

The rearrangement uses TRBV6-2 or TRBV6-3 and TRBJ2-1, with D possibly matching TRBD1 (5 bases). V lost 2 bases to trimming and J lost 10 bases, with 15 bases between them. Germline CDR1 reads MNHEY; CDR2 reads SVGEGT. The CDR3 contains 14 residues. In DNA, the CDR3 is TGTGCCAGCAGTTACGCGAACAGGTACGGGGAGCAGTTCTTC. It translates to CASSYANRYGEQFF.

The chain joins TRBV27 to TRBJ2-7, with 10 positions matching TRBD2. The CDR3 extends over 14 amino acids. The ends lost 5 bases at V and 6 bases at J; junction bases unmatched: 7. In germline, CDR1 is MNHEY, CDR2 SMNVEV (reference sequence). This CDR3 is CASSPLGLASEQYF. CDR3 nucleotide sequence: TGTGCCAGCAGTCCTCTGGGACTAGCGAGCGAGCAGTACTTC.